The 14 T cell receptor beta chains below all came from one sample that was sequenced in a study of T cells in pancreatic ductal adenocarcinoma (dated by TCRdb to 2017 to 2019). Selected pancreatic ductal adenocarcinoma patients had undergone surgery without neoadjuvant therapy. The library was generated by the immunoSEQ multiplex PCR assay. This is the immuneACCESS table as TCRdb keeps it, with only in-frame sequences that have V and J called. A part of the clones is gone; compared with another copy, unresolved V genes explain less than half, and the rest is unexplained. The sample table lists about 97,000 clones, about 96% of them with a count of one. The ten largest clonotypes hold under 3.5% of the sample. The specimen sequenced was PBMCs. These receptors were taken from a human donor with pancreatic ductal adenocarcinoma.

V and J are TRBV27 and TRBJ2-3; tentatively, D is TRBD2 (5 bases). CDR1 is MNHEY, CDR2 SMNVEV, per germline (reference sequence). V dropped 2 bases and J dropped 0 bases, with 12 bases sitting between them. The CDR3 loop spans 16 amino acids. Here the CDR3 DNA reads TGTGCCAGCAGTTTACACAGCGGATCTAGCACAGATACGCAGTATTTT. It specifies CASSLHSGSSTDTQYF.

This rearrangement joins TRBV12-5 to TRBJ2-7; 9 bases are a match to TRBD2. The V gene's germline CDR1 is LGHNT and CDR2 FRNRAP. V was clipped by 6 bases and J by 6 bases; unmatched bases: 9. CDR3 size: 14 residues. CDR3 sequence: CASGISGGSTEQYF. The CDR3 DNA reads TGTGCTAGTGGCATTAGCGGGGGCTCGACCGAGCAGTACTTC.

This chain connects TRBV7-2 to TRBJ2-3; 9 bases agree with TRBD1. V lost 5 bases, J lost 5 bases, and 5 bases stayed unmatched. Germline V gene data show CDR1 as SGHTA and CDR2 as FQGNSA. CDR3 length: 14 residues. As DNA, the CDR3 is TGTGCCAGCAGCGGTGGGACAGGGAGAGATACGCAGTATTTT. Translated, it gives CASSGGTGRDTQYF.

The rearrangement uses TRBV29-1 and TRBJ2-5, with D unclear. Trimming left V 4 bases short and J 5 bases short, with 5 bases between. The CDR3 has 10 amino acids. CDR1 is SQVTM and CDR2 is ANQGSEA in the germline V gene. The DNA for the CDR3 is TGCAGCGTTGGTCGGGAGACCCAGTACTTC. This encodes CSVGRETQYF.

The gene calls are TRBV7-3 and TRBJ2-1; D gene uncertain. V dropped 5 bases and J dropped 5 bases, with 7 bases sitting between them. The CDR3 runs 12 residues. CDR1 SGHTA and CDR2 FQGTGA come from the germline V gene. The DNA for the CDR3 is TGTGCCAGCAGCCCGACAAACAATGAGCAGTTCTTC. This codes for CASSPTNNEQFF.

CDR3 region: CAWTLRGVRETQYF. In nucleotides, the CDR3 is TGTGCCTGGACCCTTCGGGGGGTACGCGAGACCCAGTACTTC. V and J are TRBV30 and TRBJ2-5; 7 bases fit TRBD2. This CDR3 spans 14 amino acids. V was clipped by 4 bases and J by 5 bases; unmatched bases: 10. Germline values: CDR1 GTSNPN, CDR2 SVGIG (reference sequence).

The J gene is TRBJ2-7, the V gene TRBV5-6; no definite D call. Germline CDR1 SGHDT, CDR2 YYEEEE. V lost 5 bases and J 3 bases, leaving 12 bases between the germline ends. The CDR3 is 13 amino acids. For the CDR3, the DNA is TGTGCCAGCAGACAAGCACCTAGCTACGAGCAGTACTTC. This codes for CASRQAPSYEQYF.

The chain has TRBV30 and TRBJ2-1, with 12 bases lining up with TRBD2. The CDR3 is 16 residues long. Germline CDR1 reads GTSNPN; CDR2 reads SVGIG (reference sequence). V gave up 3 bases and J gave up 9 bases; unmatched junction bases: 12. The CDR3 sequence is CAWSSLLAGGPGEQFF. As DNA, the CDR3 is TGTGCCTGGAGCTCCCTCCTAGCGGGAGGGCCCGGTGAGCAGTTCTTC. Full variable domain (missing parts from reference TRBV30 and TRBJ2-1): SQTIHQWPATLVQPVGSPLSLECTVEGTSNPNLYWYRQAAGRGLQLLFYSVGIGQISSEVPQNLSASRPQDRQFILSSKKLLLSDSGFYLCAWSSLLAGGPGEQFFGPGTRLTVL.

The chain links TRBV18 to TRBJ2-5; 7 bases are shared with TRBD1. The germline V gene has CDR1 KGHSH and CDR2 LQKENI. This CDR3 region has 13 residues. J was trimmed by 2 bases and V by 5 bases; bases with no gene match: 2. This CDR3 reads CASSLGQQETQYF. In DNA form, the CDR3 reads TGTGCCAGCTCATTGGGACAGCAAGAGACCCAGTACTTC.

The chain couples TRBV28 to TRBJ2-2; no reliable D call. With 8 bases removed from V and 5 bases from J, the gap between germline ends came to 12 bases. The CDR3 runs 13 residues. Germline-derived CDR1 and CDR2 are MDHEN and SYDVKM. The CDR3 nucleotides are TGTGCCAGCGGCGGCGGTGGGACCGGGGAGCTGTTTTTT. The encoded protein is CASGGGGTGELFF.

This clone has a single count. This chain connects TRBV15 to TRBJ2-7; TRBD1 might be the D (6 bases). Between the trimmed V and J ends, which lost 1 base and 3 bases, there was a span of 13 bases. CDR1 and CDR2 from the germline V gene are LNHNV and YYDKDF (reference sequence). CDR3 length: 15 amino acids. The CDR3 sequence is CATSRGPGEFYEQYF. As DNA, the CDR3 is TGTGCCACCAGCAGAGGTCCAGGGGAGTTCTACGAGCAGTACTTC.

The chain employs TRBV28 and TRBJ2-4; the match to TRBD1 covers 11 bases. Germline V gene lookup returns CDR1 MDHEN and CDR2 SYDVKM. This CDR3 is built from 13 residues. Trimming removed 2 bases from V and 15 bases from J; junction bases left unmatched: 6. The CDR3 sequence is CASSLRTGGWGYF. The CDR3 bases are TGTGCCAGCAGTTTAAGGACAGGGGGCTGGGGGTACTTC.

The genes are TRBV29-1 and TRBJ1-3; unclear D gene. This CDR3 is built from 15 residues. V lost 1 base and J lost 4, with 14 bases in between. CDR1 is SQVTM, CDR2 ANQGSEA, per germline. Here the CDR3 DNA reads TGCAGCGTTGAAGGGGGAGCAGGCCTGGGAAACACCATATATTTT. It yields the protein CSVEGGAGLGNTIYF.

The rearrangement joins TRBV19 to TRBJ2-2; 8 bases align to TRBD2. The CDR3 spans 16 residues. Germline V lookup: CDR1 LNHDA, CDR2 SQIVND (reference sequence). V lost 3 bases, J lost 2 bases, and 5 bases stayed unmatched. The CDR3 bases are TGTGCCAGTAGTATTCGGCGGGAGGATAACACCGGGGAGCTGTTTTTT. Protein sequence: CASSIRREDNTGELFF. Drawing the rest from reference TRBV19 and TRBJ2-2, the complete variable domain is DGGITQSPKYLFRKEGQNVTLSCEQNLNHDAMYWYRQDPGQGLRLIYYSQIVNDFQKGDIAEGYSVSREKKESFPLTVTSAQKNPTAFYLCASSIRREDNTGELFFGEGSRLTVL.